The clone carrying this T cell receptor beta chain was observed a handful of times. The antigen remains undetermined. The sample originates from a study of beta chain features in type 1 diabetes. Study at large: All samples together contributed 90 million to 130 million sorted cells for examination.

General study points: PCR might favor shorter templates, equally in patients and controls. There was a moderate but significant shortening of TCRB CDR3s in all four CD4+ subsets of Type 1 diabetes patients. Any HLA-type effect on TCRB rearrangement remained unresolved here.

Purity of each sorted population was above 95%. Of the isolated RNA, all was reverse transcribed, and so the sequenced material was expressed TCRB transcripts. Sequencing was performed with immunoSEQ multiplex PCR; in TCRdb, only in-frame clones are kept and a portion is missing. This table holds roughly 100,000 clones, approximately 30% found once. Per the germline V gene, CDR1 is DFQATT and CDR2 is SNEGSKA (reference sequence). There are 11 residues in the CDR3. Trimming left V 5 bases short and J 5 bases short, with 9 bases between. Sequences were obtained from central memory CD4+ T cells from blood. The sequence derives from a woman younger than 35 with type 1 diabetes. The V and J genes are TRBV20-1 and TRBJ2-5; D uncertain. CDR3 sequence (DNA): TGCAGTGCTGGGCCTGAGGAGACCCAGTACTTC. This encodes CSAGPEETQYF.